Presented here are 22 T cell receptor beta chains from one specimen sequenced in a study of shared clonotypes between healthy human individuals. Clones were sequenced by immunoSEQ multiplex PCR, and TCRdb holds only the in-frame ones, with some missing. The sample comprises millions of clones, about 93% of which are singletons, and around 1.7% rests with the top ten. The naive CD8 population came from CD45RO-negative cells selected for CCR7, without terminally differentiated effector memory CD45RA+ cells. The sequenced sample consisted of naive CD8+ T cells from PBMCs. These receptors all come from a man younger than 35 in good health. Some clones in this sample may be carry-over from other donors' samples.

The chain employs TRBV7-8 and TRBJ1-4, with 10 nucleotides matching TRBD1. Germline trimming cut 3 bases from V and 7 bases from J; bases unmatched to any gene: 5. This CDR3 comprises 15 residues. The germline V gene encodes CDR1 SGHVS and CDR2 FQNEAQ. This chain's CDR3 is CASSFDRGRREKLFF. CDR3 bases: TGTGCCAGCAGCTTCGACAGGGGGCGCCGTGAAAAACTGTTTTTT.

The V gene is TRBV4-1, the J gene TRBJ2-7, with 9 bases that match TRBD1. Germline V gives CDR1 MGHRA, CDR2 YSYEKL. V lost 4 bases to trimming and J lost 4 bases; unmatched junction nucleotides: 8. This CDR3 contains 15 residues. The CDR3: CASSPGTGKFYEQYF. In DNA form, the CDR3 reads TGCGCCAGCAGCCCGGGGACAGGGAAGTTTTACGAGCAGTACTTC.

The chain has TRBV5-1 and TRBJ1-1; unclear D gene. V lost 0 bases and J lost 0, with 12 bases in between. The CDR3 has 16 residues. From germline, CDR1 is SGHRS and CDR2 YFSETQ. In nucleotides, the CDR3 is TGCGCCAGCAGCTTGGGGTACACTCAGATGAACACTGAAGCTTTCTTT. As protein: CASSLGYTQMNTEAFF.

The rearrangement uses TRBV27 and TRBJ2-7; possibly TRBD1 for D (6 bases). V lost 5 bases and J 3 bases, leaving 14 bases between the germline ends. From germline, CDR1 is MNHEY and CDR2 SMNVEV (reference sequence). The CDR3 runs 14 residues. The CDR3 loop is CASSNRQDHYEQYF. The CDR3 nucleotides are TGTGCCAGCAGTAACAGACAGGACCACTACGAGCAGTACTTC.

This chain joins TRBV7-9 and TRBJ2-7, with unresolved D. Germline-derived CDR1 and CDR2 are SEHNR and FQNEAQ (reference sequence). Trimming stripped 5 bases from V and 7 bases from J, with 12 bases between. CDR3 length equals 12 residues. For the CDR3, the DNA is TGTGCCAGCAGCCCGGGCAGCATGGAGCAGTACTTC. Translated: CASSPGSMEQYF.

This chain links TRBV6-6 with TRBJ2-1; 9 bases fit TRBD1. Per germline, CDR1 MNHNY and CDR2 SVGAGI (reference sequence). CDR3 length: 15 residues. Trimming took 6 bases from V and 2 from J; bases not matched to a gene: 5. The CDR3 coding sequence is TGTGCCAGCAGACCGGGACAGGGCACCTACAATGAGCAGTTCTTC. Translation gives CASRPGQGTYNEQFF.

The rearrangement joins TRBV7-9 to TRBJ1-2; D is unclear. The CDR3 is made up of 15 amino acids. Per germline, CDR1 SEHNR and CDR2 FQNEAQ (reference sequence). Between the trimmed V and J ends, which lost 7 bases and 7 bases, there was a span of 22 bases. The CDR3 DNA reads as TGTGCCAGCACCTGGGCCCGGGGTGAGGGCATTGGCTACACCTTC. This translates into CASTWARGEGIGYTF.

Comments on this clone: This CDR3 is also generated by other DNA sequences in the sample. V and J are TRBV28 and TRBJ2-7, with D perhaps matching TRBD2 (5 bases). Trimming left V 5 bases short and J 0 bases short, with 8 bases between. The germline V gene encodes CDR1 MDHEN and CDR2 SYDVKM. There are 13 residues in the CDR3. As DNA, the CDR3 is TGTGCCAGCAGTCCACGGGACTCCTACGAGCAGTACTTC. This gives the protein CASSPRDSYEQYF.

The chain links TRBV28 to TRBJ2-6; 10 bases are a match to TRBD1. Unmatched junction bases numbered 8, after V lost 6 bases and J lost 0 bases. The CDR3 spans 18 residues. Germline CDR1 MDHEN, CDR2 SYDVKM. In nucleotides, the CDR3 is TGTGCCAGCAGCCGGCCGGGACAGGGGAGCTCTGGGGCCAACGTCCTGACTTTC. Protein: CASSRPGQGSSGANVLTF.

CDR3 DNA: TGTGCCAGCAGTTTATTCCCCAGCCCATTGAGCACTGAAGCTTTCTTT. Translated, it gives CASSLFPSPLSTEAFF. V gene TRBV27 combines with J gene TRBJ1-1; D not certain. Per the germline V gene, CDR1 is MNHEY and CDR2 is SMNVEV (reference sequence). V dropped 1 base and J dropped 4 bases, with 16 bases sitting between them. This CDR3 has 16 residues.

This chain links TRBV6-5 with TRBJ2-7, with a weak D call TRBD2 (6 bases). This CDR3 comprises 11 residues. Germline CDR1 MNHEY, CDR2 SVGAGI. Between the trimmed V and J ends, which lost 8 bases and 4 bases, there was a span of 9 bases. The CDR3 is CASGLAYEQYF. Written as DNA, the CDR3 is TGTGCCAGCGGTCTAGCGTACGAGCAGTACTTC.

The V gene is TRBV28, the J gene TRBJ1-2; D might be TRBD1 (5 bases). Trimming pared 3 bases from V and 3 bases from J, leaving 8 bases between. Per germline, CDR1 MDHEN and CDR2 SYDVKM. There are 13 residues in the CDR3. This CDR3 reads CASSFRGDYGYTF. The CDR3 nucleotides are TGTGCCAGCAGTTTCCGGGGCGACTATGGCTACACCTTC.

The gene calls are TRBV11-2 and TRBJ1-1; D not certain. The V gene lost 6 bases and the J gene lost 1 base, with 21 bases spanning the gap. Germline V gene lookup returns CDR1 SGHAT and CDR2 FQNNGV. The CDR3 runs 17 residues. The CDR3 region is CASRLYIRPEKNTEAFF. CDR3 in DNA: TGTGCCAGCAGATTATACATCAGGCCGGAAAAGAACACTGAAGCTTTCTTT.

CDR3 nucleotide sequence: TGTGCCAGCAGCCCACTAGCGGGGCTGAAAGAGCAGTACTTC. It codes for CASSPLAGLKEQYF. V is TRBV28 and J is TRBJ2-7; 10 bases are shared with TRBD2. Germline CDR1 is MDHEN and CDR2 is SYDVKM. This CDR3 is 14 amino acids long. V was clipped by 6 bases and J by 7 bases; unmatched bases: 9.

The V and J genes are TRBV9 and TRBJ1-2, with TRBD1 matching over 10 bases. The CDR3 runs 17 residues. After removal of 4 bases from V and 7 bases from J, the junction contained 16 bases not matched to a gene. CDR1 is SGDLS, CDR2 YYNGEE, per germline. The CDR3 here is CASSIRISGQGESGYTF. CDR3 DNA sequence: TGTGCCAGCAGCATCCGAATTAGTGGACAGGGGGAAAGTGGCTACACCTTC. The variable domain in full, with the rest retrieved from reference TRBV9 and TRBJ1-2, is DSGVTQTPKHLITATGQRVTLRCSPRSGDLSVYWYQQSLDQGLQFLIQYYNGEERAKGNILERFSAQQFPDLHSELNLSSLELGDSALYFCASSIRISGQGESGYTFGSGTRLTVV.

In regard to this clone: Other DNA sequences in this sample translate to the same CDR3. The chain links TRBV19 to TRBJ2-7, with 12 bases that match TRBD1. The CDR3 loop spans 15 amino acids. Germline CDR1 reads LNHDA; CDR2 reads SQIVND (reference sequence). V gave up 5 bases and J gave up 3 bases; unmatched junction bases: 5. CDR3 sequence: CASSPGQGAFYEQYF. CDR3 DNA: TGTGCCAGTAGTCCGGGACAGGGGGCTTTCTACGAGCAGTACTTC.

This chain links TRBV7-9 with TRBJ2-1; D is undetermined. CDR3 length equals 13 residues. CDR1 and CDR2 from the germline V gene are SEHNR and FQNEAQ (reference sequence). The V gene lost 1 base and the J gene lost 5 bases, with 6 bases spanning the gap. CDR3: CASSLVSHNEQFF. In DNA form, the CDR3 reads TGTGCCAGCAGCTTAGTCAGCCACAATGAGCAGTTCTTC.

This chain links TRBV6-1 with TRBJ2-1; 10 nucleotides align to TRBD2. Germline trimming cut 4 bases from V and 10 bases from J; bases unmatched to any gene: 10. Germline V CDR1 and CDR2: MNHNS, SASEGT. The CDR3 has 15 residues. CDR3: CASSGRTSGTMEQFF. The CDR3 bases are TGTGCCAGCAGTGGGAGGACTAGCGGTACAATGGAGCAGTTCTTC.

This clone was counted only a few times. Germline is not matched at one junction end, which may reflect a read error. The gene calls are TRBV5-8 and TRBJ1-2, with D unresolved. The CDR3 is 9 amino acids. Looked up from germline, CDR1 is SGHTS and CDR2 is YDEGEE. The CDR3 here is CASSLAFNF. For the CDR3, the DNA is TGTGCCAGCAGCTTGGCTTTCAACTTC. The full variable domain, rest sourced from reference TRBV5-8 and TRBJ1-2, is EAGVTQSPTHLIKTRGQQATLRCSPISGHTSVYWYQQALGLGLQFLLWYDEGEERNRGNFPPRFSGRQFPNYSSELNVNALELEDSALYLCASSLAFNFGSGTRLTVV.

This clone was recorded only once. A junction end diverges from the germline sequence, so it may reflect a read error. The rearrangement uses TRBV29-1 and TRBJ1-3; no firm D call. The CDR3 totals 17 residues. Germline CDR1 and CDR2: SQVTM and ANQGSEA. CDR3 residues: CGVVSGPDLSSGNTIYF. The CDR3 DNA follows: TGCGGCGTAGTTTCCGGGCCGGACCTAAGCTCTGGAAACACCATATATTTT. The full variable domain, completed using reference TRBV29-1 and TRBJ1-3, is SAVISQKPSRDICQRGTSLTIQCQVDSQVTMMFWYRQQPGQSLTLIATANQGSEATYESGFVIDKFPISRPNLTFSTLTVSNMSPEDSSIYLCGVVSGPDLSSGNTIYFGEGSWLTVV.

The chain combines TRBV7-9 with TRBJ2-7; TRBD1 matches at 8 bases. V gave up 5 bases and J gave up 6 bases; unmatched junction bases: 6. CDR3 length: 13 residues. Germline lookup yields CDR1 SEHNR and CDR2 FQNEAQ (reference sequence). CDR3 nucleotide sequence: TGTGCCAGCAGCCCGCCAGGGGGCTTCGAGCAGTACTTC. Its protein is CASSPPGGFEQYF. Full variable domain (remainder filled in from reference TRBV7-9 and TRBJ2-7): DTGVSQNPRHKITKRGQNVTFRCDPISEHNRLYWYRQTLGQGPEFLTYFQNEAQLEKSRLLSDRFSAERPKGSFSTLEIQRTEQGDSAMYLCASSPPGGFEQYFGPGTRLTVT.

This chain uses TRBV7-9 with TRBJ2-1; a weak D match, TRBD1 (6 bases). CDR3 length: 13 residues. Germline lookup yields CDR1 SEHNR and CDR2 FQNEAQ (reference sequence). V was cut by 7 bases and J by 6 bases, with 13 bases left in between. The CDR3 is CASTGGVGNEQFF. The CDR3 DNA reads TGTGCCAGCACTGGGGGCGTGGGCAATGAGCAGTTCTTC.